Listed here is a single T cell receptor beta chain. Antigen: not known. The sample belongs to a study of cytomegalovirus exposure and HLA in healthy donors. Notes on the study in general: Through in vitro validation, a few CMV-associated chains were shown to be specific for CMV antigens.

The PCR ran on 60 Vbeta and 13 Jbeta primers. TCRdb's table, derived via immunoSEQ multiplex PCR, lists solely in-frame clones and lacks some. The top ten clones hold roughly 1.5% of a sample with about 170,000 clones, about four fifths of them seen once. The CDR3 loop spans 14 amino acids. Germline trimming cut 7 bases from V and 4 bases from J; bases unmatched to any gene: 3. CDR1 and CDR2 (germline): MGHDK, SYGVNS. Sequenced material: PBMCs. V is TRBV25-1 and J is TRBJ2-2; 10 bases match TRBD2. The origin of this receptor is a male donor in good health and CMV-seronegative. Here the CDR3 reads CASMRTSGTGELFF. CDR3 nucleotide sequence: TGTGCCAGCATGAGGACTAGCGGCACCGGGGAGCTGTTTTTT.